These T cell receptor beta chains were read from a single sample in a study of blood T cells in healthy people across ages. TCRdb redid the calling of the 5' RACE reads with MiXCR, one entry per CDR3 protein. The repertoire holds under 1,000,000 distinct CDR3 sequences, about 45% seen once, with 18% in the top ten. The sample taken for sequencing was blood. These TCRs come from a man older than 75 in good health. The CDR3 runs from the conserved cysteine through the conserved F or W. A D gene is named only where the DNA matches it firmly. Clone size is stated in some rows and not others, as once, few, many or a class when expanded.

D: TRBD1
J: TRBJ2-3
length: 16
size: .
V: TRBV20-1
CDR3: CSAQSADRGRADTQYF
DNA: TGCAGTGCCCAGAGTGCGGACAGGGGACGAGCAGATACGCAGTATTTT

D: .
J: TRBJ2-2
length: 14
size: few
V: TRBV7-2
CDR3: CASSLGVGTGELFF
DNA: TGTGCCAGCAGCTTAGGCGTCGGCACCGGGGAGCTGTTTTTT

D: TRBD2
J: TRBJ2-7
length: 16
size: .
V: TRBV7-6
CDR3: CASSRGTSGSFYEQYF
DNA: TGTGCCAGCAGCAGAGGGACTAGCGGATCCTTCTACGAGCAGTACTTC

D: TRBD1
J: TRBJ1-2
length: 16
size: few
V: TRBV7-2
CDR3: CASSANLGGADYGYTF
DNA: TGTGCCAGCAGCGCTAACTTAGGGGGCGCAGACTATGGCTACACCTTC

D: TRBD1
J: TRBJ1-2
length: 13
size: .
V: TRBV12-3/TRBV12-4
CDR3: CASSTRQGGGYTF
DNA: TGTGCCAGCAGTACCAGACAGGGAGGCGGCTACACCTTC

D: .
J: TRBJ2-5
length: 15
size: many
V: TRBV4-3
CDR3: CASSQDNRAGETQYF
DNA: TGCGCCAGCAGCCAAGATAACAGGGCGGGGGAGACCCAGTACTTC

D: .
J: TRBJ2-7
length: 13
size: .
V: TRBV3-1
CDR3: CASSQPEPYEQYF
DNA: TGTGCCAGCAGCCAACCGGAGCCCTACGAGCAGTACTTC

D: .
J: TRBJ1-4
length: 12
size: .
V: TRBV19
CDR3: CARGPQNEKLFF
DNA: TGTGCCAGGGGACCTCAGAATGAAAAACTGTTTTTT

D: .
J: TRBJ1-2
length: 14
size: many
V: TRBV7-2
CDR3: CASSPGTVNYGYTF
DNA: TGTGCCAGCAGCCCCGGGACGGTTAACTATGGCTACACCTTC

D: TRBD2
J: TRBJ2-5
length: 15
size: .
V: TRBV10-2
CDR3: CASTERTSSQETQYF
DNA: TGCGCCAGCACCGAGCGGACTAGCAGCCAAGAGACCCAGTACTTC

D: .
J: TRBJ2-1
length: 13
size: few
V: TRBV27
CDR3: CASRLTVNNEQFF
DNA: TGTGCCAGCAGACTGACAGTAAACAATGAGCAGTTCTTC

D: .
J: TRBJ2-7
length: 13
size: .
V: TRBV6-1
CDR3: CASSFLLRDEQYF
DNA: TGTGCCAGCAGTTTCCTCCTTAGGGACGAGCAGTACTTC

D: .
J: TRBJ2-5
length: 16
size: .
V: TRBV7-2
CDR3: CASSPGMDLSVETQYF
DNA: TGTGCCAGCAGCCCCGGGATGGACCTTAGCGTCGAGACCCAGTACTTC

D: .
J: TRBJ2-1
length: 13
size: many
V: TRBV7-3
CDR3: CASSLNTHNEQFF
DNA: TGTGCCAGCAGCTTAAACACTCACAATGAGCAGTTCTTC

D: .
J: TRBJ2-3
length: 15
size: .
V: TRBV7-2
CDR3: CACSLVGLSTDTQYF
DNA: TGTGCCTGCAGCCTAGTAGGACTTAGCACAGATACGCAGTATTTT

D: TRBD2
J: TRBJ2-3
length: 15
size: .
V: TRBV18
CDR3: CASSQLAGNTDTQYF
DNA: TGTGCCAGCTCACAACTAGCGGGGAACACAGATACGCAGTATTTT

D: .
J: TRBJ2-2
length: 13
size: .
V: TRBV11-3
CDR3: CASSLDQNGELFF
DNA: TGTGCCAGCAGCTTAGATCAAAACGGGGAGCTGTTTTTT

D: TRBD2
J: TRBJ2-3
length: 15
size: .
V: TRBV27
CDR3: CASRTVAGGTDTQYF
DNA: TGTGCCAGCAGAACCGTGGCGGGAGGCACAGATACGCAGTATTTT

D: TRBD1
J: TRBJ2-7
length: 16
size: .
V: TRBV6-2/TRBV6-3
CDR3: CASSLPDREPSYEQYF
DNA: TGTGCCAGCAGTCTTCCTGACAGGGAGCCCTCCTACGAGCAGTACTTC

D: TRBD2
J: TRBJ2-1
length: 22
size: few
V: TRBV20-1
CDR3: CSARVTGTSGLAGGIGYNEQFF
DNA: TGCAGTGCTAGGGTTACAGGGACCTCAGGACTAGCGGGAGGGATTGGTTACAATGAGCAGTTCTTC

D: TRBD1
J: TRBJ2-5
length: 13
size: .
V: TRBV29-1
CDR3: CSIITGGQETQYF
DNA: TGCAGCATAATCACAGGGGGCCAAGAGACCCAGTACTTC

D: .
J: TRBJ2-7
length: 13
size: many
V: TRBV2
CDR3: CASTRRETYEQYF
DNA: TGTGCCAGCACTCGCCGGGAGACCTACGAGCAGTACTTC

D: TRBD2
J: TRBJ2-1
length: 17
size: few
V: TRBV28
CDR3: CASSSLRLAGDDNEQFF
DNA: TGTGCCAGCAGTTCCCTCCGACTAGCGGGCGACGACAATGAGCAGTTCTTC

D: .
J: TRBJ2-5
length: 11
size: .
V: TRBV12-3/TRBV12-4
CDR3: CASQIQETQYF
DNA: TGTGCCAGTCAGATCCAAGAGACCCAGTACTTC

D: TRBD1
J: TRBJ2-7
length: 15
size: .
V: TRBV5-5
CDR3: CASSLLRGLTYEQYF
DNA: TGTGCCAGCAGCTTGCTCAGGGGGCTCACCTACGAGCAGTACTTC

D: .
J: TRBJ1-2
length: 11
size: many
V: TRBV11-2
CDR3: CASSLRGGYTF
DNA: TGTGCCAGCTCGTTACGGGGTGGCTACACCTTC

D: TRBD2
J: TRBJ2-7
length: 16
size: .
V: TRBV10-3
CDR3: CATGLGLAGSSYEQYF
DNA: TGTGCCACAGGTCTGGGACTAGCGGGGAGCTCCTACGAGCAGTACTTC

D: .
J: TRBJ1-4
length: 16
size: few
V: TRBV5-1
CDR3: CASSLRAVTFGEKLFF
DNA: TGCGCCAGCAGCTTGCGTGCAGTGACGTTTGGGGAAAAACTGTTTTTT

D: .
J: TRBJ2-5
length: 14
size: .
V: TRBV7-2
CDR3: CASSFQGLIVTQYF
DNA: TGTGCCAGCAGCTTCCAGGGGCTGATTGTGACCCAGTACTTC

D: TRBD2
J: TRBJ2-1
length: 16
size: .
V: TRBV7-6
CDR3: CANSWKLAGPYNEQFF
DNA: TGTGCCAACAGCTGGAAACTAGCGGGACCCTACAATGAGCAGTTCTTC

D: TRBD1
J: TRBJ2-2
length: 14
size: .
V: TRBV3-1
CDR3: CASSQGQTTGELFF
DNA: TGTGCCAGCAGTCAGGGACAGACCACCGGGGAGCTGTTTTTT

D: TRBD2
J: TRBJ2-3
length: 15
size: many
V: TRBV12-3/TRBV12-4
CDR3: CASSFLAGATDTQYF
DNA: TGTGCCAGCAGTTTCCTAGCGGGAGCCACAGATACGCAGTATTTT

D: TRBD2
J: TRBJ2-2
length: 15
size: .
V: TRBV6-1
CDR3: CASSEVAGGIGELFF
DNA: TGTGCCAGCAGTGAAGTAGCGGGAGGAATCGGGGAGCTGTTTTTT

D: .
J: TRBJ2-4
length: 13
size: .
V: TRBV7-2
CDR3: CASSSNYANIQYF
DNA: TGTGCCAGCAGCTCCAACTACGCAAACATTCAGTACTTC

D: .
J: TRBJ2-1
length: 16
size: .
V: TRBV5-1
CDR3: CASSLDGAGGFSEQFF
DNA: TGCGCCAGCAGCTTGGACGGGGCAGGGGGGTTTAGTGAGCAGTTCTTC

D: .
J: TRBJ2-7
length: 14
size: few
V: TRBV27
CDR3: CASSLSPRGYEQYF
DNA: TGTGCTAGCAGTTTATCCCCCCGTGGCTACGAGCAGTACTTC

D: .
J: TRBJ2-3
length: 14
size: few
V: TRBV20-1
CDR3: CSATLISSTDTQYF
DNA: TGCAGTGCTACGCTGATTAGCAGCACAGATACGCAGTATTTT

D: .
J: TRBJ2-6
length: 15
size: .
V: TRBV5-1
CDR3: CASSHTGSGANVPTF
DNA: TGCGCCAGCAGCCATACAGGTTCTGGGGCCAACGTCCCGACTTTC

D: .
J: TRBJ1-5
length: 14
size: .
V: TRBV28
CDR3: CASWSRVSHQPQHF
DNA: TGTGCCAGCTGGTCCCGGGTCAGCCATCAGCCCCAGCATTTT

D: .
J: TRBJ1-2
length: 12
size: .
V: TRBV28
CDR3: CASSSPVRGYTF
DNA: TGTGCCAGCAGTTCACCGGTTCGGGGCTACACCTTC

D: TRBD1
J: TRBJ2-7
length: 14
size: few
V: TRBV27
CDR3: CASGLGTGTNEQYF
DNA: TGTGCCAGCGGACTAGGGACAGGGACCAACGAGCAGTACTTC

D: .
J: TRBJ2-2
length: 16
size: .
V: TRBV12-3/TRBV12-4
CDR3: CASSLSGHGNTGELFF
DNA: TGTGCCAGCAGTTTGTCAGGTCATGGCAACACCGGGGAGCTGTTTTTT

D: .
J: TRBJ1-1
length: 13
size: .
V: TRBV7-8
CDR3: CASSFLSNTEAFF
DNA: TGTGCCAGCAGCTTTTTGTCGAACACTGAAGCTTTCTTT

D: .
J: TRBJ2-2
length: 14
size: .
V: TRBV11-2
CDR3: CASSKERASGELFF
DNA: TGTGCCAGCAGCAAAGAGAGGGCCTCCGGGGAGCTGTTTTTT

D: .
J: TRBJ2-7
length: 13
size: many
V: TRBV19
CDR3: CASSTGKSYEQYF
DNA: TGTGCCAGTAGTACCGGGAAATCCTACGAGCAGTACTTC

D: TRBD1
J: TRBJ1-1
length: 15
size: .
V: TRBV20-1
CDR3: CSARDGGRGLNEAFF
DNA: TGCAGTGCTAGAGATGGGGGCAGGGGGCTCAATGAAGCTTTCTTT

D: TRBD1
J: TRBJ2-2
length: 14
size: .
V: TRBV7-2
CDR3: CASSWTGWTGELFF
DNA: TGTGCCAGCAGCTGGACAGGGTGGACCGGGGAGCTGTTTTTT

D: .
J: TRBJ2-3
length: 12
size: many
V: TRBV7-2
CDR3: CASSLGEDTQYF
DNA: TGTGCCAGCAGCTTAGGAGAAGATACGCAGTATTTT

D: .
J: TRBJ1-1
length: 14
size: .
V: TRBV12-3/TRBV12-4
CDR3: CASSGGGMNTEAFF
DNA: TGTGCCAGCAGTGGCGGGGGTATGAACACTGAAGCTTTCTTT

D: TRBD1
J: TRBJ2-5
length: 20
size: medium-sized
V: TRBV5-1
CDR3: CASSFILSRAPGQGEETQYF
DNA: TGCGCCAGCAGCTTCATCTTGTCACGCGCCCCGGGACAGGGGGAAGAGACCCAGTACTTC

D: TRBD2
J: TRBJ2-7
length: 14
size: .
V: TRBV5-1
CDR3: CASSLTSGSEEQYF
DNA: TGCGCCAGCAGCTTGACTAGCGGGAGTGAGGAGCAGTACTTC

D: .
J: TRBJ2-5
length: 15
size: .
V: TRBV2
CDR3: CASSESVGLGETQYF
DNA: TGTGCCAGCAGTGAAAGTGTAGGGTTGGGCGAGACCCAGTACTTC

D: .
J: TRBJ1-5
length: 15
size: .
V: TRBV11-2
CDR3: CASSPGPGHNQPQHF
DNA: TGTGCCAGCAGCCCAGGTCCCGGGCACAATCAGCCCCAGCATTTT

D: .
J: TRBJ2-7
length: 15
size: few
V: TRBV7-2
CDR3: CASSLVGGTTYEQYF
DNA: TGTGCCAGCAGCTTAGTCGGCGGGACGACCTACGAGCAGTACTTC

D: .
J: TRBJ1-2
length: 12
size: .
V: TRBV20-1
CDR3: CSASYGGVGYTF
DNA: TGCAGTGCTAGTTACGGCGGTGTTGGCTACACCTTC

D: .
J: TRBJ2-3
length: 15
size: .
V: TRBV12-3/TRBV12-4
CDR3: CASSFGQGQTDTQYF
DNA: TGTGCCAGCAGTTTCGGGCAGGGTCAAACAGATACGCAGTATTTT

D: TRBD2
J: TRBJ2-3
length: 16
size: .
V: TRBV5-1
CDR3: CASSLTLAGGADTQYF
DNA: TGCGCCAGCAGCTTGACCCTAGCGGGAGGAGCAGATACGCAGTATTTT

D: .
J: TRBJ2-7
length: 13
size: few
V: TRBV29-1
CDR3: CSARGLDFNEQYF
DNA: TGCAGCGCACGTGGGCTAGATTTTAACGAGCAGTACTTC

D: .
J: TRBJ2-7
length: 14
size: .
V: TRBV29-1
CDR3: CSVRAGGISYEQYF
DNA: TGCAGCGTTAGGGCAGGGGGGATCTCCTACGAGCAGTACTTC

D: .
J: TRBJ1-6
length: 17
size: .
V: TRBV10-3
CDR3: CAISESWAGRNNSPLHF
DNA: TGTGCCATCAGTGAGTCGTGGGCAGGTCGCAATAATTCACCCCTCCACTTT